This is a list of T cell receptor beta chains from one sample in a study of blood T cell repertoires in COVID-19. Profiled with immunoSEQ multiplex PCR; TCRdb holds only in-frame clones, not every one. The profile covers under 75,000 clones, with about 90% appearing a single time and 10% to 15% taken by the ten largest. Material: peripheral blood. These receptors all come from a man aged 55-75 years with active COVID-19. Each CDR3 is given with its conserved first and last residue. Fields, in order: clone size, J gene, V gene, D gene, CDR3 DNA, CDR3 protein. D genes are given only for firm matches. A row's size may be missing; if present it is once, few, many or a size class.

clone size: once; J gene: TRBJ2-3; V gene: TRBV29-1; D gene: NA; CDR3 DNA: TGCAGCGTTCCAGGGGTCCTAATCACAGATACGCAGTATTTT; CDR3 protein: CSVPGVLITDTQYF
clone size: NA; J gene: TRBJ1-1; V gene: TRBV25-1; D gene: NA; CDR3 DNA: TGTGCCAGCAGTGATCCAATCGAAGCTTTCTTT; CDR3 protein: CASSDPIEAFF
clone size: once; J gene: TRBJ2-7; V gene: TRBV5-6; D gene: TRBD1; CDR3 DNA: TGTGCCAGCAGCTTGCCAGGGGGAATTTACGAGCAGTACTTC; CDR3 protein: CASSLPGGIYEQYF
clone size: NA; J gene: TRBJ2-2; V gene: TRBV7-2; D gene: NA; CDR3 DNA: TGTGCCAGCAGCCTCCAACTAGCTTCCGGGGAGCTGTTTTTT; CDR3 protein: CASSLQLASGELFF
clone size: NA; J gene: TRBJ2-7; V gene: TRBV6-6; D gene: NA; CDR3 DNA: TGTGCCAGCAGCAACGGGGTAGCCTCCTACGAGCAGTACTTC; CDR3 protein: CASSNGVASYEQYF
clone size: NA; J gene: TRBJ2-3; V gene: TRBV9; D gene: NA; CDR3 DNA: TGTGCCAGCAGCCCCCGGAGGGCGGCAGAGGTGACAGATACGCAGTATTTT; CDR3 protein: CASSPRRAAEVTDTQYF
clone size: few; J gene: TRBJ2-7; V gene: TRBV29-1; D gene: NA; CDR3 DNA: TGCAGCGTCGCCCTTTCGGCCTACGAGCAGTACTTC; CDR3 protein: CSVALSAYEQYF
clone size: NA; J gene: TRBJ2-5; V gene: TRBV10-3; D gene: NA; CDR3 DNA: TGTGCCATCAGTGAGACACCCCAAGAGACCCAGTACTTC; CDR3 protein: CAISETPQETQYF
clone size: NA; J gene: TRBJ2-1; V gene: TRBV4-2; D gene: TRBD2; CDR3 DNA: TGTGCCAGCAGCCAAGTTAGCGGGAGCGGTGCCCTTGAGCAGTTCTTC; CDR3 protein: CASSQVSGSGALEQFF
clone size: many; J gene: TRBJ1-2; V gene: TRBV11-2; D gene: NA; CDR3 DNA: TGTGCCAGCAGCTTAGGGGCGACCTATGGCTACACCTTC; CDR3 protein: CASSLGATYGYTF
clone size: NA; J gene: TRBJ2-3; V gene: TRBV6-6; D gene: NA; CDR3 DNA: TGTGCCAGCAGTTACGCGACAGGCACAGATACGCAGTATTTT; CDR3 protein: CASSYATGTDTQYF
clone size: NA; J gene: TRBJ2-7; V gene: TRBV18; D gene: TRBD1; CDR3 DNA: TGTGCCAGCTCACGCGGACAGGGCCTTTCCTACGAGCAGTACTTC; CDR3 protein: CASSRGQGLSYEQYF
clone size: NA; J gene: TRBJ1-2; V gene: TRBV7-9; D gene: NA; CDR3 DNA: TGTGCCAGCAGCTTAGGGACAGAGCATGGCTACACCTTC; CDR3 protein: CASSLGTEHGYTF
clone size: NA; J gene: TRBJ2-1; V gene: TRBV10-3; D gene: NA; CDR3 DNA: TGTGCCATCAGAGAAAGACTTGAGCAGTTCTTC; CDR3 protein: CAIRERLEQFF
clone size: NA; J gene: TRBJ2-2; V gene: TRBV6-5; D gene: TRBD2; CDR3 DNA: TGTGCCAGCAGGAGCGGGACTTACACCGGGGAGCTGTTTTTT; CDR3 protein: CASRSGTYTGELFF
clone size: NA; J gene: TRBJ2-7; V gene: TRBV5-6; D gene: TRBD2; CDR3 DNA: TGTGCCAGCAGCTTAGCGGGGGATGGCTACGAGCAGTACTTC; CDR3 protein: CASSLAGDGYEQYF
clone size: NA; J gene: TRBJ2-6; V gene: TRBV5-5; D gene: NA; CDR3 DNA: TGTGCCAGCAGCTTTACTCCCGGGGAAAGTTACTCTGGGGCCAACGTCCTGACTTTC; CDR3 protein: CASSFTPGESYSGANVLTF
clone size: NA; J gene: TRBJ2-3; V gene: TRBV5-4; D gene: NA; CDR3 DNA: TGTGCCAGCAGCCCAGGGGCAGATACGCAGTATTTT; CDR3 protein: CASSPGADTQYF
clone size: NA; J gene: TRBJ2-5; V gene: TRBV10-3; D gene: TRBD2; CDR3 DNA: TGTGCCATCAGCTCCGGGACTAGCCAAGAGACCCAGTACTTC; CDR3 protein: CAISSGTSQETQYF
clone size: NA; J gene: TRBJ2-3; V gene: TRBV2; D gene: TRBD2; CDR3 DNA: TGTGCCAGCAGCTATTTGACTAGCGGGGCCGCAACAGATACGCAGTATTTT; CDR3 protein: CASSYLTSGAATDTQYF
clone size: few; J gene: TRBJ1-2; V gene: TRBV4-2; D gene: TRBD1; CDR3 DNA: TGTGCCAGCAGCTTCCGGGACAGGAGATACACCTTC; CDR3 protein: CASSFRDRRYTF
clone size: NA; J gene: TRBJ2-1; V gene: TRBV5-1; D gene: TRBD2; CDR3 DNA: TGCGCCAGCAGCTTGCGGTCTAGCGGGGGAAATGAGCAGTTCTTC; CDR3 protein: CASSLRSSGGNEQFF
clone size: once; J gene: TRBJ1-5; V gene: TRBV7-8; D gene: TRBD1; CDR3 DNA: TGTGCCAGCAGCTCGGGCAGGGGACAGCTCAATCAGCCCCAGCATTTT; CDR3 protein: CASSSGRGQLNQPQHF
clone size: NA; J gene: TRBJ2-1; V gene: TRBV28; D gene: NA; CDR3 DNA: TGTGCCAGCAGTTATGCTAGCGTAATGGAGAATGAGCAGTTCTTC; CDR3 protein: CASSYASVMENEQFF
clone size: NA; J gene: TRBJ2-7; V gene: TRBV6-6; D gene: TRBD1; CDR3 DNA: TGTGCCAGCAGTCCGGGACAGATTACCTACGAGCAGTACTTC; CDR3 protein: CASSPGQITYEQYF
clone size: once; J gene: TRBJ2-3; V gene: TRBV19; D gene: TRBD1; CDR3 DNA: TGTGCCAGCAAACCGGGACAGTGGGGCACAGATACGCAGTATTTT; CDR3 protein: CASKPGQWGTDTQYF
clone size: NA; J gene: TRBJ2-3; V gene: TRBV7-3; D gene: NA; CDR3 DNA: TGTGCCAGCAGCCTCTCAGGGGATGGTGACACAGATACGCAGTATTTT; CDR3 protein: CASSLSGDGDTDTQYF
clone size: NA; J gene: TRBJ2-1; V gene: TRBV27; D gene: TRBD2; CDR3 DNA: TGTGCCAGCAGTCCCCTATGGCGCGGGAGGAGCGGACCGCAGTTCTTC; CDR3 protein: CASSPLWRGRSGPQFF
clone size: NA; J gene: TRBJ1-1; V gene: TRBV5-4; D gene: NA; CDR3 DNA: TGTGCCAGCAGCTTGCAGGGTGAAGGCACTGAAGCTTTCTTT; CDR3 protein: CASSLQGEGTEAFF
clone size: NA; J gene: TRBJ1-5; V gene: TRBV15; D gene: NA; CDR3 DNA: TGTGCCACCAGCAGTTCCCGGGGGAGTCAGCCCCAGCATTTT; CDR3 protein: CATSSSRGSQPQHF